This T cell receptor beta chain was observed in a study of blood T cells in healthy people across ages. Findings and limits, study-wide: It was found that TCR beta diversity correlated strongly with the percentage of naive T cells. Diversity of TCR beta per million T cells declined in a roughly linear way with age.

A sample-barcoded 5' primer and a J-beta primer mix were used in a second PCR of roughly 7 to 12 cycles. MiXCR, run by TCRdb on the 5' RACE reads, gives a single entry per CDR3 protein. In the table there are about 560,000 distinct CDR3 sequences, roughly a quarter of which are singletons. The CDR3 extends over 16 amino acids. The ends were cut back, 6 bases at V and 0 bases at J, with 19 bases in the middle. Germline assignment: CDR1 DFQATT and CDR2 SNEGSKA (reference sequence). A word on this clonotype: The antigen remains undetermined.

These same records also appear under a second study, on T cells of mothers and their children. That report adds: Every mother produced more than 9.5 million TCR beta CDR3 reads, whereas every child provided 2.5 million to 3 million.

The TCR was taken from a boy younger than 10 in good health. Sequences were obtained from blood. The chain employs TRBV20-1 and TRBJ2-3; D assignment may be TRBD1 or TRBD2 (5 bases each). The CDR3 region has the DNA TGCAGTGCCCCTAGTTCGGGACGCCGTAGCACAGATACGCAGTATTTT. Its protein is CSAPSSGRRSTDTQYF.